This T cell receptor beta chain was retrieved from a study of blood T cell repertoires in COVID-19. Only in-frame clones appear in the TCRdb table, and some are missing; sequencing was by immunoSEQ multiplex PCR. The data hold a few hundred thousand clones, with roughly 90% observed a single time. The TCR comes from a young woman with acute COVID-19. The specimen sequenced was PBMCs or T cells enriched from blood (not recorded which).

DNA for the CDR3: TGTGCCAGCAGTCGCGAGCAGGACTACGAGCAGTACTTC. This gives the protein CASSREQDYEQYF. V and J are TRBV9 and TRBJ2-7; D gene ambiguous. The germline V gene encodes CDR1 SGDLS and CDR2 YYNGEE. The V and J ends lost 5 bases and 3 bases respectively, with 12 bases between them. This CDR3 is 13 amino acids long.